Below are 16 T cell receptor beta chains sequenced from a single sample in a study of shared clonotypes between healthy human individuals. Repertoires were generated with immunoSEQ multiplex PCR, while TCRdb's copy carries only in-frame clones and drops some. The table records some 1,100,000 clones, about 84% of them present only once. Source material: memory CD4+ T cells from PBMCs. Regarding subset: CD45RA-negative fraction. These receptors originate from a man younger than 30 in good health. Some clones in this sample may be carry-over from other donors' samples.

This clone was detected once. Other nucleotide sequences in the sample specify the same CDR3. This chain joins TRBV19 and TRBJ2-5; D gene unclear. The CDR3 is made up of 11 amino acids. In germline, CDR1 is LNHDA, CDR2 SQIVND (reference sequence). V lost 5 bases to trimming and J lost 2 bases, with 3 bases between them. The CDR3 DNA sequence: TGTGCCAGTAGTGGTCAAGAGACCCAGTACTTC. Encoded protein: CASSGQETQYF.

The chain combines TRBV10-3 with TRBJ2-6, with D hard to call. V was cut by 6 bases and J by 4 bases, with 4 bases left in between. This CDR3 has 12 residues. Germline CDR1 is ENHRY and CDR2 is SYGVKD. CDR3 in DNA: TGTGCCATCAGCCCCGGGGCCAACGTCCTGACTTTC. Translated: CAISPGANVLTF.

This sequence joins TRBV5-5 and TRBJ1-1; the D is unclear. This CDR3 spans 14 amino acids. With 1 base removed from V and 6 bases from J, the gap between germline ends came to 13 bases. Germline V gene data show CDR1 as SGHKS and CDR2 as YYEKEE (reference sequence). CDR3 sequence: CASSLTAERAEAFF. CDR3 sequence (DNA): TGTGCCAGCAGCTTGACCGCCGAACGAGCTGAAGCTTTCTTT.

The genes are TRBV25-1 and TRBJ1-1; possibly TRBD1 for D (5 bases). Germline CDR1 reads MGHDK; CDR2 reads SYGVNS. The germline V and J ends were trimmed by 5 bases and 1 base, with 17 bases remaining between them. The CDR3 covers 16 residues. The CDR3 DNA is TGTGCCAGCAGTCCCTGGGCGGGTGGACAGAACACTGAAGCTTTCTTT. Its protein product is CASSPWAGGQNTEAFF.

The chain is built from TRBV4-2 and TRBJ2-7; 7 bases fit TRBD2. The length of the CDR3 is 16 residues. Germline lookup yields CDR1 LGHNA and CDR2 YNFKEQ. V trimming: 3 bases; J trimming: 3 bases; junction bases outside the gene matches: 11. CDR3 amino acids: CASSHPRASGVYEQYF. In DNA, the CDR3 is TGTGCCAGCAGCCACCCCCGGGCCAGCGGGGTCTACGAGCAGTACTTC.

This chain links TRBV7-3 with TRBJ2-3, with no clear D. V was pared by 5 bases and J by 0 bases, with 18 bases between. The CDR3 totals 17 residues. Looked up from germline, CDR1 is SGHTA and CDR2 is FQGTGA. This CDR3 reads CASSEVGSMSSTDTQYF. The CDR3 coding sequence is TGTGCCAGCAGCGAGGTCGGGTCGATGAGTAGCACAGATACGCAGTATTTT.

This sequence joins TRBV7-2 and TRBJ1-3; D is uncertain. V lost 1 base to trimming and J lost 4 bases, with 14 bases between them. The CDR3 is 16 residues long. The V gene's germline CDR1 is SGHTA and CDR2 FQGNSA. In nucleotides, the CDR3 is TGTGCCAGCAGCTTAGAGAGACTCCAATGGGGAAACACCATATATTTT. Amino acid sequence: CASSLERLQWGNTIYF.

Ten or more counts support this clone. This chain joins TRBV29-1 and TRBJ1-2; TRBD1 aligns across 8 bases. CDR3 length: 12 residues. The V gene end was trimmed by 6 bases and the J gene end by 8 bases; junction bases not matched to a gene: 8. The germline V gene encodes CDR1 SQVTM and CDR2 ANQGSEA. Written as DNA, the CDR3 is TGCAGCGTGGGGACAGGCCGGGAGGGCTACACCTTC. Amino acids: CSVGTGREGYTF.

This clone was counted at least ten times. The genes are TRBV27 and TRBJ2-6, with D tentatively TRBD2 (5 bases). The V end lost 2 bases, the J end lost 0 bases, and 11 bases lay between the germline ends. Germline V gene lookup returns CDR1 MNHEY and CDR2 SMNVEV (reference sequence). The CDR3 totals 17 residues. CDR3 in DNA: TGTGCCAGCAGTTTACGGTTGCGGGCCTCTGGGGCCAACGTCCTGACTTTC. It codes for CASSLRLRASGANVLTF.

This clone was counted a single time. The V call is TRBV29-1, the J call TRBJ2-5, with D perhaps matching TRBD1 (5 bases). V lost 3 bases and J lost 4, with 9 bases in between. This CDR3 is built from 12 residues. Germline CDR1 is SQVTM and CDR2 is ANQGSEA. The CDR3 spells CSVDQGGETQYF. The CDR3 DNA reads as TGCAGCGTTGACCAGGGCGGAGAGACCCAGTACTTC.

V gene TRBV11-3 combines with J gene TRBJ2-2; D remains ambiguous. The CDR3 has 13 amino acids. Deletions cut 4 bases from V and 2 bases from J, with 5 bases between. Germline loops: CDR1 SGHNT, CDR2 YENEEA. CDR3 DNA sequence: TGTGCCAGCAGCTCTTTTAACACCGGGGAGCTGTTTTTT. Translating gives CASSSFNTGELFF.

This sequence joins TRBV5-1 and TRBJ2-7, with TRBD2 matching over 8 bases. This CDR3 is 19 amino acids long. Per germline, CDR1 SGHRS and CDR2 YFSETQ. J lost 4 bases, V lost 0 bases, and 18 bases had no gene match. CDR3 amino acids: CASSLARTTIGLAKYEQYF. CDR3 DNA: TGCGCCAGCAGCTTGGCGAGGACGACAATCGGACTAGCAAAATACGAGCAGTACTTC.

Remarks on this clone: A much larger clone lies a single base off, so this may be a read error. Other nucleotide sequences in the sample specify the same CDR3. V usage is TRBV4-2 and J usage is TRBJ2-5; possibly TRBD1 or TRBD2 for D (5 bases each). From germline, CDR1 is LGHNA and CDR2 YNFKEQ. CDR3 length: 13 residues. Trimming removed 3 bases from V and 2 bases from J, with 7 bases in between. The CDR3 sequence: CASSQGVQETQYF. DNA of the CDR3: TGTGCCAGCAGCCAGGGGGTACAAGAGACCCAGTACTTC.

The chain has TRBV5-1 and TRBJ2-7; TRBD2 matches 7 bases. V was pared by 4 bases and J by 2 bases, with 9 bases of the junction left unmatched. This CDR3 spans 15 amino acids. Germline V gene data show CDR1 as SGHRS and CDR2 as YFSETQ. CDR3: CASSPDSGPPYEQYF. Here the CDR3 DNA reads TGCGCCAGCAGCCCTGATAGCGGGCCTCCCTACGAGCAGTACTTC.

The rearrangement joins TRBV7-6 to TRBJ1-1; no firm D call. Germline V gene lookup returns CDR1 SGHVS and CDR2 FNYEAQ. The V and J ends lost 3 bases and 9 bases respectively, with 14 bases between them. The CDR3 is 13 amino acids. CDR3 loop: CASSLFRGEKAFF. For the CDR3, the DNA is TGTGCCAGCAGCTTGTTCCGGGGTGAGAAAGCTTTCTTT.

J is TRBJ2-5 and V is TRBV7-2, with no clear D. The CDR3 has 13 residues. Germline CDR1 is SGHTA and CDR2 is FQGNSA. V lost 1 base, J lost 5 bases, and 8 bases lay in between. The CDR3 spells CASSLGPGETQYF. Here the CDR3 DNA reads TGTGCCAGCAGCTTAGGACCTGGCGAGACCCAGTACTTC.